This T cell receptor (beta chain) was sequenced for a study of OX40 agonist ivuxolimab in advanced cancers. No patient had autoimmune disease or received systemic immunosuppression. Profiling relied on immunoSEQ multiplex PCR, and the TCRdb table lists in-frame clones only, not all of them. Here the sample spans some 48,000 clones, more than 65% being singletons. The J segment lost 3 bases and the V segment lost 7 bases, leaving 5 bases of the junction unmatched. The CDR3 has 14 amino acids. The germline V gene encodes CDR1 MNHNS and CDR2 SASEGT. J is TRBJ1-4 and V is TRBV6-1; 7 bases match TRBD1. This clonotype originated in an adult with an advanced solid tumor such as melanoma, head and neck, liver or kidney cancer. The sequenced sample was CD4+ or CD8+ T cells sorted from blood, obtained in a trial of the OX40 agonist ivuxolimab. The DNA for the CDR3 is TGTGCCAGCATTACCGGGACAGCTAATGAAAAACTGTTTTTT. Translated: CASITGTANEKLFF.